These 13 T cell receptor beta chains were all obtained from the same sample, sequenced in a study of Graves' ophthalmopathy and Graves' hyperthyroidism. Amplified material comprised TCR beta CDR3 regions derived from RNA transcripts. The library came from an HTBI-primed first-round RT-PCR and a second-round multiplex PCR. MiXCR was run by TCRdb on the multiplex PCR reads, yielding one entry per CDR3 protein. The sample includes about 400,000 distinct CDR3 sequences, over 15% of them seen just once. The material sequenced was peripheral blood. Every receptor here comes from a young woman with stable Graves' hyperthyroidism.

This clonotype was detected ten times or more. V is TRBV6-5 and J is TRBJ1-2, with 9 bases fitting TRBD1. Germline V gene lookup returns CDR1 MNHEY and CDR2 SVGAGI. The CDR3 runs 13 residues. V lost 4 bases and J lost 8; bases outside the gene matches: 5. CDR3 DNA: TGTGCCAGCAGTTCCCGGACAGGGGAAGGCTACACCTTC. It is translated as CASSSRTGEGYTF.

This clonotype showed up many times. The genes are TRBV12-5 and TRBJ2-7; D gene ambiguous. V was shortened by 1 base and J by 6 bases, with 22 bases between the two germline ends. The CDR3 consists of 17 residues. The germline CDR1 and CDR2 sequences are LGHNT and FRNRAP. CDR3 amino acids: CASGLEPGYLIRFEQYF. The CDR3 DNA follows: TGTGCTAGTGGTTTGGAGCCCGGATACCTAATACGATTCGAGCAGTACTTC.

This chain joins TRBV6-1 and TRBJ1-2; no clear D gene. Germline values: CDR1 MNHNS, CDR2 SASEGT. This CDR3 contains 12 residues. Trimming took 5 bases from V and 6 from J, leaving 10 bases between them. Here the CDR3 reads CASSPLADGYTF. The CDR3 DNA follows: TGTGCCAGCAGTCCCCTTGCGGATGGCTACACCTTC.

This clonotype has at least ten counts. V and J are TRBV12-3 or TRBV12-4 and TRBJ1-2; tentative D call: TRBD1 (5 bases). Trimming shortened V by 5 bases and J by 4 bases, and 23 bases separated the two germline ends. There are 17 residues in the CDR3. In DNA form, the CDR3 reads TGTGCCAGCAGTACCCCCGGGGCAGTTCGGAGTTTCTATGGCTACACCTTC. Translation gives CASSTPGAVRSFYGYTF.

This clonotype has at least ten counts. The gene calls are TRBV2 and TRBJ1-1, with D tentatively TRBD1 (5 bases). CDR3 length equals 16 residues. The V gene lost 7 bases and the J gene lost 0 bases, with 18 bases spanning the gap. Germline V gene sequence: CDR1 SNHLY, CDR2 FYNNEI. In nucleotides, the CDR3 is TGTGCCAGCACCGACAGCAGGGCCTCCTTGAACACTGAAGCTTTCTTT. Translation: CASTDSRASLNTEAFF.

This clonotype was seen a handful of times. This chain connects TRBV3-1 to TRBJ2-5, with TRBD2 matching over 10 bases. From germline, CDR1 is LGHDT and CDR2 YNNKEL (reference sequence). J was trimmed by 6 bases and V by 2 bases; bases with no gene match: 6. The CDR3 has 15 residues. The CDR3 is CASSQIQRGGKTQYF. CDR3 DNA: TGTGCCAGCAGCCAAATTCAGCGGGGGGGGAAGACCCAGTACTTC.

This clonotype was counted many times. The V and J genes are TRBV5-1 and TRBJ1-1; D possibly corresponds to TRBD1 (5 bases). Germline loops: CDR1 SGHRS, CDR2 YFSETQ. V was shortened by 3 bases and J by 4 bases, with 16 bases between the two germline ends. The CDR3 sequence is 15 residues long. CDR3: CASSYRLSGPTEAFF. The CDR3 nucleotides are TGCGCCAGCAGCTACCGACTCTCGGGACCCACTGAAGCTTTCTTT.

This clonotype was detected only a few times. Here the CDR3 DNA reads TGTGCCAGCAGCCCGGGACAGGGGGCAAATTCGAAGGGCTACACCTTC. Its protein is CASSPGQGANSKGYTF. The genes are TRBV4-2 and TRBJ1-2; TRBD1 aligns across 12 bases. This CDR3 has 16 residues. Germline V gene data show CDR1 as LGHNA and CDR2 as YNFKEQ. V was clipped by 4 bases and J by 8 bases; unmatched bases: 11.

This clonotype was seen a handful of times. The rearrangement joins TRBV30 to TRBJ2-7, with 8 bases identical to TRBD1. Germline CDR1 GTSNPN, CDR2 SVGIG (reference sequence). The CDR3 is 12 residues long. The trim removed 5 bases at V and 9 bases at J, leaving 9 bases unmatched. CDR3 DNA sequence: TGTGCCTGGCGAGGACAGGGAGAAAGGCAGTACTTC. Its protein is CAWRGQGERQYF. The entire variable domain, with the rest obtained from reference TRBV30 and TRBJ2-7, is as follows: SQTIHQWPATLVQPVGSPLSLECTVEGTSNPNLYWYRQAAGRGLQLLFYSVGIGQISSEVPQNLSASRPQDRQFILSSKKLLLSDSGFYLCAWRGQGERQYFGPGTRLTVT.

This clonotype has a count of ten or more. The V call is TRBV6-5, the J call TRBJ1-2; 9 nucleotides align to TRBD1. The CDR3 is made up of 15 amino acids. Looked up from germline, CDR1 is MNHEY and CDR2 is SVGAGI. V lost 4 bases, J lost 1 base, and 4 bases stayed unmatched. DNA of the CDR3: TGTGCCAGCAGTTCCGGGACAGGGCTTAACTATGGCTACACCTTC. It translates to CASSSGTGLNYGYTF.

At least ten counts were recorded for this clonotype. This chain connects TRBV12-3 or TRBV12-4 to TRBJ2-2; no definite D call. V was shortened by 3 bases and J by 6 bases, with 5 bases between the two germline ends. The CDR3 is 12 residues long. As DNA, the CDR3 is TGTGCCAGCAGTTTTATCTCCGGGGAGCTGTTTTTT. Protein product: CASSFISGELFF.

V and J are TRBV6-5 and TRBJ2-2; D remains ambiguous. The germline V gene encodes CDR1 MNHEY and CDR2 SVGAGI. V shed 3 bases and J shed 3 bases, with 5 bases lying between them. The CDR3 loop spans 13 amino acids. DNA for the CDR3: TGTGCCAGCAGTTATTTACACACCGGGGAGCTGTTTTTT. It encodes CASSYLHTGELFF.

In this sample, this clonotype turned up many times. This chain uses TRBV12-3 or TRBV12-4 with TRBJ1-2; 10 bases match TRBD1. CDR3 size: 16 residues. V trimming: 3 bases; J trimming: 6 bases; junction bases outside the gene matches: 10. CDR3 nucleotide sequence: TGTGCCAGCAGTTTGGAGTGGTGGGACAGGGGTGATGGCTACACCTTC. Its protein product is CASSLEWWDRGDGYTF.